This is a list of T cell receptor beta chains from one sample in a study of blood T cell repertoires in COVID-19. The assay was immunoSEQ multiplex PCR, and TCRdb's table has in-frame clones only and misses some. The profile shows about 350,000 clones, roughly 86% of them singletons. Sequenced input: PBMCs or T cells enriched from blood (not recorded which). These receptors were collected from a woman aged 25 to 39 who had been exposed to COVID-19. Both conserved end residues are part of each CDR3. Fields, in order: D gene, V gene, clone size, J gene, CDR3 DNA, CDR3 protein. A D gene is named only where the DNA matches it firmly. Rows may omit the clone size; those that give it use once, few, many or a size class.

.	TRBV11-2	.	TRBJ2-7	TGTGCCAGCAGCTTCATTGGGGGCTCTAGCACATTCTACGAGCAGTACTTC	CASSFIGGSSTFYEQYF
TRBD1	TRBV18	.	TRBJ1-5	TGTGCCAGCTCGCTGGGGACAGACAATCAGCCCCAGCATTTT	CASSLGTDNQPQHF
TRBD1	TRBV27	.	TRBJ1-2	TGTGCCAGCAGCTACGGACAGGGTAATGGCTACACCTTC	CASSYGQGNGYTF
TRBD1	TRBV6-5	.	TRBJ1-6	TGTGCCAGCAGTTACTCAGGGGGCGGTTCACCCCTCCACTTT	CASSYSGGGSPLHF
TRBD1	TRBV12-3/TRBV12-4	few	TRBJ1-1	TGTGCCAGCAGTTTAGGACAGGGACTGAAGGCTTTCTTT	CASSLGQGLKAFF
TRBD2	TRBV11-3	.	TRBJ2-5	TGTGCCAGCAGCTTAGTAAGCGGGAATGGGGAGACCCAGTACTTC	CASSLVSGNGETQYF
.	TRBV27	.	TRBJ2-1	TGTGCCAGCAGTCCCCCTGGCTTCCATGAGCAGTTCTTC	CASSPPGFHEQFF
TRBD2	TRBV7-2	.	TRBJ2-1	TGTGCCAGCAGCGCAGCCGGGACTAGCAGCTACAATGAGCAGTTCTTC	CASSAAGTSSYNEQFF
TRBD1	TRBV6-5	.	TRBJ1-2	TGTGCCAGCAGTTACCAGGGACAGGGACTTGGCTACACCTTC	CASSYQGQGLGYTF
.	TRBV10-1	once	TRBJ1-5	TGCGCCAGCTCTGGGGGGGGCAACAATCAGCCCCAGCATTTT	CASSGGGNNQPQHF
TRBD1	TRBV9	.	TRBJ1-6	TGTGCCAGCAGCGCGACAGGGGGCATAATTAACCCCCTCCACTTT	CASSATGGIINPLHF
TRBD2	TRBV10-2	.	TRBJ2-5	TGCGCCAGCAGTGAGTCGACGGGGGGGGAGACCCAGTACTTC	CASSESTGGETQYF
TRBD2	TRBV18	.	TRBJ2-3	TGTGCCAGCTCACCGAAGGGACTAGCGGCCAATACGCAGTATTTT	CASSPKGLAANTQYF
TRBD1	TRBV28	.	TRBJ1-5	TGTGCCAGCAGTTTGGGACAGGGTGGTCAGCCCCAGCATTTT	CASSLGQGGQPQHF
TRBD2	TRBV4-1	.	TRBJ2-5	TGCGCCAGCAGCCAAGATCGGGCTAGCGGGGTAGAGGCCCAGTACTTC	CASSQDRASGVEAQYF
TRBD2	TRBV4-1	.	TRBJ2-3	TGCGCCAGCAGCCTTGAACTAGCGGGAGCCACAGATACGCAGTATTTT	CASSLELAGATDTQYF
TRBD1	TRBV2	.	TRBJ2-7	TGTGCCAGCAGCACAGGGGCCGAGCAGTACTTC	CASSTGAEQYF
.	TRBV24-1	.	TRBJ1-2	TGTGCCACCAGTGATCCTACGACAGATTACTATGGCTACACCTTC	CATSDPTTDYYGYTF
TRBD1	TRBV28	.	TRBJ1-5	TGTGCCAGCAGTCCCTGGACAGGGGGAGGCAATCAGCCCCAGCATTTT	CASSPWTGGGNQPQHF
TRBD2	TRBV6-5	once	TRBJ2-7	TGTGCCAGCAGAACCGGGCTAGCGGCTAACGAGCAGTACTTC	CASRTGLAANEQYF
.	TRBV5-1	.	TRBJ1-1	TGCGCCAGCAGCATGACAGTCCCCTATGAAGCTTTCTTT	CASSMTVPYEAFF
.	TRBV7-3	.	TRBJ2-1	TGTGCCAGCAGCCCAGGGGCAGGGGGGAGTCCTGAGCAGTTCTTC	CASSPGAGGSPEQFF
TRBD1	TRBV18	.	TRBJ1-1	TGTGCCAGCTCACCCAGACAGGGGGCAGAGAACACTGAAGCTTTCTTT	CASSPRQGAENTEAFF
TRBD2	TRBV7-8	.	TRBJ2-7	TGTGCCAGCAGCTTAATCCTAGCGGGAGAGGGCGAGCAGTACTTC	CASSLILAGEGEQYF